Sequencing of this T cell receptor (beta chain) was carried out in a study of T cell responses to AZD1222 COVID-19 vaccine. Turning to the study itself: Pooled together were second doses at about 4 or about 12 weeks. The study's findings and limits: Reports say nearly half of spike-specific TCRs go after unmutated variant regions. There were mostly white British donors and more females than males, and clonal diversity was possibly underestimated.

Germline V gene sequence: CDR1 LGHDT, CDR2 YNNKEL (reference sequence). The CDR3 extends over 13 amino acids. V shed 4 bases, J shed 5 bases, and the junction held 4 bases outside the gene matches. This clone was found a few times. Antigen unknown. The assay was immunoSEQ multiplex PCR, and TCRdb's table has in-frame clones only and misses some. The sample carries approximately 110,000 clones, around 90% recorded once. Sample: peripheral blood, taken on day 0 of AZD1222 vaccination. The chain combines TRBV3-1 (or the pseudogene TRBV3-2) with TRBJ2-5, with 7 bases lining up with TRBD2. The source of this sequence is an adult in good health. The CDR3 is CASSPGGLETQYF. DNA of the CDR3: TGTGCCAGCAGCCCGGGAGGTTTGGAGACCCAGTACTTC.